This T cell receptor (beta chain) stems from a study of technical replicates of blood from four donors. TCRdb's table, derived via immunoSEQ multiplex PCR, lists solely in-frame clones and lacks some. The sample includes roughly 74,000 clones, 75% to 95% of them seen just once. Germline trimming cut 3 bases from V and 4 bases from J; bases unmatched to any gene: 16. The CDR3 loop spans 18 amino acids. Germline CDR1 is SGHDN and CDR2 is FVKESK. The clonotype comes from a human donor in good health. The specimen was T cells isolated from PBMCs. This chain joins TRBV14 and TRBJ2-3, with TRBD2 matching over 7 bases. The CDR3: CASSQQFAGASWSDTQYF. The CDR3 DNA reads as TGTGCCAGCAGCCAGCAATTTGCGGGAGCATCATGGTCAGATACGCAGTATTTT.